Presented here are 32 T cell receptor beta chains from one specimen sequenced in a study of blood T cell repertoires in COVID-19. Produced via immunoSEQ multiplex PCR; TCRdb's table is partial and in-frame only. The profile covers some 68,000 clones, with 86% appearing a single time and about 4.4% taken by the ten largest. The sample was peripheral blood. These receptor sequences come from a man in his fifties or sixties with active COVID-19.

The chain couples TRBV7-9 to TRBJ1-1; D call uncertain. The CDR3 totals 11 residues. V was cut by 5 bases and J by 7 bases, with 8 bases left in between. Germline CDR1 is SEHNR and CDR2 is FQNEAQ (reference sequence). In DNA form, the CDR3 reads TGTGCCAGCAGCAACACCGATGAAGCTTTCTTT. Amino acid sequence: CASSNTDEAFF.

This rearrangement joins TRBV19 to TRBJ2-2, with D tentatively TRBD2 (6 bases). The CDR3 runs 15 residues. Germline CDR1 reads LNHDA; CDR2 reads SQIVND (reference sequence). V was cut by 10 bases and J by 6 bases, with 21 bases left in between. The CDR3 DNA reads TGTGCCACCTCCCTAAGGGGCGCGGGGTCCGGGGAGCTGTTTTTT. It is translated as CATSLRGAGSGELFF.

The chain uses TRBV30 and TRBJ2-2; no clear D gene. Between the trimmed V and J ends, which lost 2 bases and 7 bases, there was a span of 8 bases. The V gene's germline CDR1 is GTSNPN and CDR2 SVGIG (reference sequence). This CDR3 has 12 residues. The CDR3: CAWSPSVGELFF. The DNA for the CDR3 is TGTGCCTGGAGTCCGTCCGTCGGGGAGCTGTTTTTT.

The chain uses TRBV6-2 or TRBV6-3 and TRBJ2-7; 7 nucleotides align to TRBD1. CDR3 size: 15 residues. The junction had 4 bases not matched to a gene; V was cut back by 0 bases and J by 2 bases. Germline assignment: CDR1 MNHEY and CDR2 SVGEGT. The DNA for the CDR3 is TGTGCCAGCAGTTACTCGAGGGACAGTACCTACGAGCAGTACTTC. This codes for CASSYSRDSTYEQYF.

Concerning this clone itself: This same CDR3 is encoded by further DNA sequences in the sample. The rearrangement links TRBV7-2 to TRBJ1-5, with D tentatively TRBD1 (5 bases). V dropped 3 bases and J dropped 4 bases, with 10 bases sitting between them. The germline V gene has CDR1 SGHTA and CDR2 FQGNSA. This CDR3 has 14 amino acids. CDR3: CASSLGGGNQPQHF. As DNA, the CDR3 is TGTGCCAGCAGCTTGGGGGGGGGTAATCAGCCCCAGCATTTT.

This chain joins TRBV5-6 and TRBJ2-5, with 7 bases lining up with TRBD1. Germline trimming cut 6 bases from V and 5 bases from J; bases unmatched to any gene: 7. Germline V gene sequence: CDR1 SGHDT, CDR2 YYEEEE. The CDR3 is 13 amino acids. In nucleotides, the CDR3 is TGTGCCAGCACCCGACAGGGCTGGGAGACCCAGTACTTC. Its protein is CASTRQGWETQYF.

The chain joins TRBV12-3 or TRBV12-4 to TRBJ2-5; 7 bases line up with TRBD1. This CDR3 region has 12 residues. The ends lost 4 bases at V and 8 bases at J; junction bases unmatched: 4. The CDR3 protein is CASSSGGPTQYF. For the CDR3, the DNA is TGTGCCAGCAGTTCAGGGGGACCAACCCAGTACTTC.

As concerns this clone: This sample also contains other DNA sequences that code for the same CDR3. The chain recombines TRBV12-3 or TRBV12-4 with TRBJ2-7; D unclear. Trimming stripped 6 bases from V and 4 bases from J, with 10 bases between. This CDR3 spans 12 amino acids. In nucleotides, the CDR3 is TGTGCCAGCAGCCCGGTGCGATACGAGCAGTACTTC. This sequence encodes CASSPVRYEQYF.

This clone was seen a few times. The chain is built from TRBV7-3 and TRBJ1-5; D unclear. This CDR3 contains 16 residues. The V and J ends lost 2 bases and 0 bases respectively, with 11 bases between them. Germline assignment: CDR1 SGHTA and CDR2 FQGTGA. Here the CDR3 reads CASSLYGLGSNQPQHF. As DNA, the CDR3 is TGTGCCAGCAGCTTATACGGGTTAGGTAGCAATCAGCCCCAGCATTTT.

V usage is TRBV5-6 and J usage is TRBJ1-1, with 8 bases lining up with TRBD1. V lost 2 bases, J lost 4 bases, and 1 base stayed unmatched. Germline V gene lookup returns CDR1 SGHDT and CDR2 YYEEEE. This CDR3 has 13 residues. CDR3 in DNA: TGTGCCAGCAGCTTAACAGGGGGCACTGAAGCTTTCTTT. Amino acid sequence: CASSLTGGTEAFF. The whole variable domain, remainder taken from reference TRBV5-6 and TRBJ1-1, is DAGVTQSPTHLIKTRGQQVTLRCSPKSGHDTVSWYQQALGQGPQFIFQYYEEEERQRGNFPDRFSGHQFPNYSSELNVNALLLGDSALYLCASSLTGGTEAFFGQGTRLTVV.

The chain joins TRBV3-1 (or the pseudogene TRBV3-2) to TRBJ1-3, with TRBD1 as a possible D gene (5 bases). This CDR3 comprises 16 residues. Trimming stripped 1 base from V and 0 bases from J, with 10 bases between. Germline V gene sequence: CDR1 LGHDT, CDR2 YNNKEL (reference sequence). In DNA, the CDR3 is TGTGCCAGCAGCCAAGGACCTGACAGCTCTGGAAACACCATATATTTT. It codes for CASSQGPDSSGNTIYF.

The chain combines TRBV3-1 (or the pseudogene TRBV3-2) with TRBJ2-7, with D tentatively TRBD2 (5 bases). The CDR3 is made up of 15 amino acids. V lost 1 base to trimming and J lost 6 bases, with 16 bases between them. Germline V gives CDR1 LGHDT, CDR2 YNNKEL (reference sequence). The CDR3 here is CASSQVVGSAAEQYF. DNA for the CDR3: TGTGCCAGCAGCCAAGTAGTTGGTAGCGCCGCCGAGCAGTACTTC.

V gene TRBV24-1 combines with J gene TRBJ2-7, with a weak D call TRBD1 (8 bases). The V gene's germline CDR1 is KGHDR and CDR2 SFDVKD. The CDR3 length is 14 residues. Trimming took off 5 bases at V and 4 bases at J, with 14 bases between the two ends. In DNA, the CDR3 is TGTGCCACCAGTGGAGGACAGGGAGGGTACGAGCAGTACTTC. The encoded protein is CATSGGQGGYEQYF.

This clone was seen once. In nucleotides, the CDR3 is TGTGCCAGCAGCGAACGACCAGGGTTCGTCTATGGCTACACCTTC. Encoded protein: CASSERPGFVYGYTF. The chain joins TRBV6-4 to TRBJ1-2, with D possibly TRBD1 on 5 matching bases. The CDR3 consists of 15 residues. Trimming stripped 6 bases from V and 4 bases from J, with 18 bases between. The germline V gene encodes CDR1 MRHNA and CDR2 SNTAGT.

This chain connects TRBV29-1 to TRBJ1-2; D is ambiguous. CDR1 SQVTM and CDR2 ANQGSEA come from the germline V gene. V lost 4 bases and J lost 0, with 3 bases in between. The CDR3 totals 11 residues. This chain's CDR3 is CSVATNYGYTF. CDR3 nucleotides: TGCAGCGTTGCAACTAACTATGGCTACACCTTC.

This clone turned up a few times. V usage is TRBV3-1 (or the pseudogene TRBV3-2) and J usage is TRBJ2-7, with D hard to call. Between the trimmed V and J ends, which lost 5 bases and 5 bases, there was a span of 22 bases. CDR1 LGHDT and CDR2 YNNKEL come from the germline V gene (reference sequence). The CDR3 covers 16 residues. CDR3 residues: CASSGRGTHSRNEQYF. In DNA form, the CDR3 reads TGTGCCAGCAGCGGCCGAGGCACACACTCTAGAAACGAGCAGTACTTC.

CDR3 region: CASRRRGYTTDTQYF. In DNA form, the CDR3 reads TGTGCCAGCAGGCGGCGGGGGTATACTACAGATACGCAGTATTTT. The rearrangement uses TRBV25-1 and TRBJ2-3; TRBD2 matches 7 bases. The V gene end was trimmed by 6 bases and the J gene end by 3 bases; junction bases not matched to a gene: 9. CDR3 length: 15 amino acids. Looked up from germline, CDR1 is MGHDK and CDR2 is SYGVNS.

The chain recombines TRBV5-6 with TRBJ1-5; no reliable D call. The ends were cut back, 3 bases at V and 2 bases at J, with 15 bases in the middle. Germline V CDR1 and CDR2: SGHDT, YYEEEE. This CDR3 region has 16 residues. CDR3 protein: CASSSRSVLGNQPQHF. The CDR3 bases are TGTGCCAGCAGCTCAAGGAGCGTGTTGGGCAATCAGCCCCAGCATTTT.

The chain joins TRBV18 to TRBJ2-1; D possibly corresponds to TRBD2 (6 bases). Looked up from germline, CDR1 is KGHSH and CDR2 is LQKENI. There are 15 residues in the CDR3. Trimming stripped 6 bases from V and 7 bases from J, with 19 bases between. CDR3 in amino acids: CASSPGSGPRNEQFF. CDR3 bases: TGTGCCAGCTCTCCAGGTAGCGGACCGAGAAATGAGCAGTTCTTC.

The chain employs TRBV4-1 and TRBJ2-2; D is perhaps TRBD1 (6 bases). In germline, CDR1 is MGHRA, CDR2 YSYEKL. This CDR3 comprises 17 residues. V was pared by 6 bases and J by 1 base, with 18 bases between. CDR3 nucleotides: TGCGCCAGCAGTCCTGTCCCAGGGGCCATGAACACCGGGGAGCTGTTTTTT. Amino acids: CASSPVPGAMNTGELFF.

The rearrangement links TRBV6-5 to TRBJ1-5; perhaps TRBD1 as D (5 bases). This CDR3 has 13 amino acids. Germline loops: CDR1 MNHEY, CDR2 SVGAGI. The CDR3 loop is CTARPGDAQPQHF. DNA for the CDR3: TGTACGGCTCGCCCGGGGGACGCTCAGCCCCAGCATTTT.

V and J are TRBV5-1 and TRBJ2-7, with 8 bases fitting TRBD1. The V gene's germline CDR1 is SGHRS and CDR2 YFSETQ. This CDR3 has 14 residues. Losses at the gene ends were 8 bases for V and 0 bases for J; bases not matched to a gene: 7. The DNA of the CDR3 is TGCGCCAGTCAGGCCCAGGGGGCCTCCTACGAGCAGTACTTC. Translation gives CASQAQGASYEQYF.

This clone has a single count. V and J are TRBV15 and TRBJ2-7, with no clear D. The V gene lost 3 bases and the J gene lost 3 bases, with 3 bases spanning the gap. The germline V gene encodes CDR1 LNHNV and CDR2 YYDKDF (reference sequence). This CDR3 comprises 11 residues. The CDR3 bases are TGTGCCACCAGCAGCCACTACGAGCAGTACTTC. Protein: CATSSHYEQYF.

This clone has a handful of counts. The V gene is TRBV2, the J gene TRBJ2-1; D uncertain. Looked up from germline, CDR1 is SNHLY and CDR2 is FYNNEI. V dropped 4 bases and J dropped 1 base, with 8 bases sitting between them. CDR3 length: 14 residues. The CDR3, as DNA: TGTGCCAGCAGTGTGAGAGGATCCTACAATGAGCAGTTCTTC. Translating gives CASSVRGSYNEQFF.

The J gene is TRBJ2-1, the V gene TRBV3-1 (or the pseudogene TRBV3-2); a weak D match, TRBD2 (6 bases). CDR3 size: 14 residues. The germline gives CDR1 LGHDT, CDR2 YNNKEL (reference sequence). The V and J ends lost 0 bases and 12 bases respectively, with 15 bases between them. CDR3 coding DNA: TGTGCCAGCAGCCAAGAGGACGGAGGGTCTCGGCAGTTCTTC. Translating it yields CASSQEDGGSRQFF.

The chain links TRBV30 to TRBJ1-4, with TRBD1 identical over 8 bases. J lost 0 bases, V lost 5 bases, and 5 bases had no gene match. Germline V gene sequence: CDR1 GTSNPN, CDR2 SVGIG (reference sequence). The CDR3 is 15 amino acids. CDR3 coding DNA: TGTGCCTGGGATTTGGGACAGGCAACTAATGAAAAACTGTTTTTT. Amino acid sequence: CAWDLGQATNEKLFF.

The CDR3 DNA follows: TGTGCCAGCAGTTTAGGAGTCTACGAGCAGTACTTC. Amino acid sequence: CASSLGVYEQYF. The chain couples TRBV28 to TRBJ2-7; D remains unclear. The CDR3 length is 12 residues. From germline, CDR1 is MDHEN and CDR2 SYDVKM. V lost 2 bases to trimming and J lost 3 bases, with 5 bases between them.

The V gene is TRBV7-3, the J gene TRBJ2-5; maybe TRBD2 (6 bases). Germline lookup yields CDR1 SGHTA and CDR2 FQGTGA. The CDR3 is 13 residues long. V was pared by 5 bases and J by 5 bases, with 12 bases between. The CDR3 loop reads CASSRDFGETQYF. In DNA, the CDR3 is TGTGCCAGCAGCCGGGACTTCGGGGAGACCCAGTACTTC. Complete variable domain (other parts from reference TRBV7-3 and TRBJ2-5): GAGVSQTPSNKVTEKGKYVELRCDPISGHTALYWYRQSLGQGPEFLIYFQGTGAADDSGLPNDRFFAVRPEGSVSTLKIQRTERGDSAVYLCASSRDFGETQYFGPGTRLLVL.

This rearrangement joins TRBV10-2 to TRBJ2-1, with 12 bases fitting TRBD2. Trimming removed 4 bases from V and 9 bases from J; junction bases left unmatched: 4. There are 14 residues in the CDR3. The germline V gene has CDR1 WSHSY and CDR2 SAAADI. The CDR3 bases are TGCGCCAGCAGTGGCCTAGCGGGGGGGGTTGAGCAGTTCTTC. Protein sequence: CASSGLAGGVEQFF.

The rearrangement uses TRBV7-2 and TRBJ2-2; 12 bases line up with TRBD2. CDR3 length equals 16 residues. V shed 4 bases, J shed 3 bases, and the junction held 3 bases outside the gene matches. Germline CDR1 SGHTA, CDR2 FQGNSA. The DNA for the CDR3 is TGTGCCAGCAGCTCTAGCGGGGGGGCCTACACCGGGGAGCTGTTTTTT. As protein: CASSSSGGAYTGELFF.

V usage is TRBV6-2 or TRBV6-3 and J usage is TRBJ1-5; D remains unclear. Trimming pared 6 bases from V and 2 bases from J, leaving 20 bases between. The CDR3 consists of 17 residues. The germline CDR1 and CDR2 sequences are MNHEY and SVGEGT. The CDR3 loop is CASSPPSGTARNQPQHF. DNA of the CDR3: TGTGCCAGCAGCCCCCCTTCTGGAACAGCCCGCAATCAGCCCCAGCATTTT.

This sequence joins TRBV2 and TRBJ2-7; D is undetermined. V was clipped by 2 bases and J by 0 bases, with 8 bases between them. The CDR3 runs 14 residues. Germline values: CDR1 SNHLY, CDR2 FYNNEI. Here the CDR3 DNA reads TGTGCCAGCAGTGAAACCCCTAGCTCCTACGAGCAGTACTTC. Amino acid sequence: CASSETPSSYEQYF.